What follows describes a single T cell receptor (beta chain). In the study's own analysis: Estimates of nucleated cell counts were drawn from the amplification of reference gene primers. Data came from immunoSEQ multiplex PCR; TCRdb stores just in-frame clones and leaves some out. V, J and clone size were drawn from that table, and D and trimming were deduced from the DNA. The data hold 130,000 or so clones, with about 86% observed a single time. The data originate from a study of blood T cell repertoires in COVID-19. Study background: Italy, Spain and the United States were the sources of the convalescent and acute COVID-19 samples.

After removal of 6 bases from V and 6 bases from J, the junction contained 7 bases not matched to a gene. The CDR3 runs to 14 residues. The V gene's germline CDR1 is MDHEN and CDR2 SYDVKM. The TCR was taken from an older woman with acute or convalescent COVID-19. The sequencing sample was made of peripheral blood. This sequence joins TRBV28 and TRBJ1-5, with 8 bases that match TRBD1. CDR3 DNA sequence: TGTGCCAGCAGCCTCTACAGGGGGAGTCAGCCCCAGCATTTT. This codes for CASSLYRGSQPQHF.